These T cell receptor beta chains were read from a single sample in a study of PD-L1 blockade in urothelial cancer. Clones were sequenced by immunoSEQ multiplex PCR, and TCRdb holds only the in-frame ones, with some missing. The sample has roughly 48,000 clones, approximately 84% seen once. The source was PBMCs, collected around atezolizumab (anti-PD-L1) treatment. Source of these receptors: a middle-aged man with urothelial cancer. Each CDR3 is given with its conserved first and last residue. The order of the fields is V gene, J gene, clone size, D gene, CDR3 protein, CDR3 DNA. A D gene is named only where the DNA matches it firmly. Some rows mark clone size as missing; the rest say once, few, many or name a class of expanded clone.

V: TRBV27; J: TRBJ1-5; size: -; D: -; CDR3: CASSFSQGGNQPQHF; DNA: TGTGCCAGCAGTTTCTCACAGGGCGGCAATCAGCCCCAGCATTTT
V: TRBV28; J: TRBJ2-2; size: -; D: TRBD2; CDR3: CASSFGGEAGELFF; DNA: TGTGCCAGCAGTTTTGGGGGGGAGGCCGGGGAGCTGTTTTTT
V: TRBV28; J: TRBJ1-5; size: -; D: TRBD1; CDR3: CASSPGTARRQPQHF; DNA: TGTGCCAGCAGTCCCGGGACAGCAAGACGTCAGCCCCAGCATTTT
V: TRBV5-1; J: TRBJ2-1; size: -; D: TRBD2; CDR3: CASSLVAGAGNEQFF; DNA: TGCGCCAGCAGCTTGGTAGCGGGAGCCGGCAATGAGCAGTTCTTC
V: TRBV7-2; J: TRBJ2-1; size: -; D: -; CDR3: CASSLGAGRTYNEQFF; DNA: TGTGCCAGCAGCTTAGGCGCAGGGCGGACCTACAATGAGCAGTTCTTC
V: TRBV2; J: TRBJ2-5; size: -; D: TRBD2; CDR3: CASSHSGIRETQYF; DNA: TGTGCCAGCAGTCATAGCGGGATACGAGAGACCCAGTACTTC
V: TRBV6-6; J: TRBJ2-5; size: -; D: TRBD1; CDR3: CASRLPGQGQETQYF; DNA: TGTGCCAGCAGACTCCCGGGACAGGGACAAGAGACCCAGTACTTC
V: TRBV7-2; J: TRBJ2-5; size: -; D: TRBD2; CDR3: CASSSTSANLQETQYF; DNA: TGTGCCAGCAGCTCAACTAGCGCAAACCTCCAAGAGACCCAGTACTTC
V: TRBV30; J: TRBJ1-4; size: -; D: TRBD1; CDR3: CAWSVGTGREKLFF; DNA: TGTGCCTGGAGTGTCGGGACAGGTCGGGAAAAACTGTTTTTT
V: TRBV5-1; J: TRBJ1-1; size: -; D: -; CDR3: CASSLEFGQTSTEAFF; DNA: TGCGCCAGCAGCTTGGAGTTCGGACAGACGAGCACTGAAGCTTTCTTT
V: TRBV29-1; J: TRBJ2-7; size: -; D: -; CDR3: CSVEEAGREQYF; DNA: TGCAGCGTTGAAGAAGCAGGGCGCGAGCAGTACTTC
V: TRBV7-9; J: TRBJ2-7; size: -; D: TRBD1; CDR3: CASSAYRGPAYEQYF; DNA: TGTGCCAGCAGCGCCTACAGGGGGCCGGCGTACGAGCAGTACTTC
V: TRBV7-9; J: TRBJ2-7; size: -; D: TRBD2; CDR3: CASSLTPGLVLEQYF; DNA: TGTGCCAGCAGCTTAACACCGGGACTAGTCCTCGAGCAGTACTTC
V: TRBV5-1; J: TRBJ1-5; size: few; D: -; CDR3: CATENCQPQHF; DNA: TGCGCCACCGAGAACTGTCAGCCCCAGCATTTT
V: TRBV5-1; J: TRBJ1-3; size: -; D: TRBD1; CDR3: CASSLGDRPSGNTIYF; DNA: TGCGCCAGCAGCTTGGGGGACAGGCCTTCCGGAAACACCATATATTTT
V: TRBV18; J: TRBJ1-5; size: -; D: TRBD1; CDR3: CASSPRAGGLNQPQHF; DNA: TGTGCCAGCTCACCAAGGGCAGGGGGCCTGAATCAGCCCCAGCATTTT
V: TRBV9; J: TRBJ2-2; size: -; D: TRBD2; CDR3: CASSVAGGSGELFF; DNA: TGTGCCAGCAGCGTAGCGGGAGGGAGCGGGGAGCTGTTTTTT
V: TRBV5-1; J: TRBJ2-1; size: -; D: -; CDR3: CASSTLLSTNEQFF; DNA: TGCGCCAGCAGCACCCTACTATCAACCAATGAGCAGTTCTTC
V: TRBV6-1; J: TRBJ2-7; size: -; D: -; CDR3: CASRPRAGRVKQYF; DNA: TGTGCCAGCCGGCCGCGGGCGGGGCGAGTGAAGCAGTACTTC
V: TRBV19; J: TRBJ1-1; size: once; D: TRBD1; CDR3: CASTDRGTLGAFF; DNA: TGTGCCAGTACGGACAGGGGAACACTGGGAGCTTTCTTT
V: TRBV5-1; J: TRBJ2-2; size: -; D: TRBD1; CDR3: CASSGGQQYTGELFF; DNA: TGCGCCAGCAGCGGGGGACAGCAATACACCGGGGAGCTGTTTTTT
V: TRBV7-2; J: TRBJ2-1; size: -; D: -; CDR3: CASSPTGVPGEQFF; DNA: TGTGCCAGCAGCCCCACGGGGGTTCCGGGTGAGCAGTTCTTC
V: TRBV11-1; J: TRBJ2-1; size: -; D: TRBD2; CDR3: CASSLGVAGALGAYNEQFF; DNA: TGTGCCAGCAGCCTCGGGGTAGCGGGAGCCCTCGGCGCCTACAATGAGCAGTTCTTC
V: TRBV5-1; J: TRBJ2-7; size: -; D: -; CDR3: CASSLVAAGGYEQYF; DNA: TGCGCCAGCAGCTTGGTAGCGGCAGGGGGCTACGAGCAGTACTTC
V: TRBV18; J: TRBJ2-2; size: few; D: TRBD2; CDR3: CASSPRPQREGELFF; DNA: TGTGCCAGCTCACCACGTCCCCAGCGGGAGGGGGAGCTGTTTTTT
V: TRBV5-6; J: TRBJ2-3; size: -; D: -; CDR3: CASSRGQSKDTQYF; DNA: TGTGCCAGCAGCCGGGGACAAAGTAAGGATACGCAGTATTTT
V: TRBV18; J: TRBJ2-3; size: -; D: -; CDR3: CASSPPSQDTQYF; DNA: TGTGCCAGCTCACCCCCGTCACAAGATACGCAGTATTTT
V: TRBV5-6; J: TRBJ1-2; size: -; D: -; CDR3: CACPPRDGGKNTF; DNA: TGTGCCTGCCCCCCCCGGGACGGGGGAAAAAACACCTTC
V: TRBV7-2; J: TRBJ1-2; size: -; D: -; CDR3: CASSLVGQMKEGYTF; DNA: TGTGCCAGCAGCTTAGTAGGCCAGATGAAGGAGGGCTACACCTTC
V: TRBV5-4; J: TRBJ1-1; size: few; D: -; CDR3: CASSSTVNTEAFF; DNA: TGTGCCAGCAGCTCAACAGTGAACACTGAAGCTTTCTTT
V: TRBV2; J: TRBJ1-2; size: -; D: TRBD1; CDR3: CASGQANYGYTF; DNA: TGTGCCAGCGGACAGGCTAACTATGGCTACACCTTC
V: TRBV28; J: TRBJ1-4; size: medium-sized; D: -; CDR3: CASSLTRGGLFF; DNA: TGTGCCAGCAGCCTCACTAGGGGGGGACTGTTTTTT
V: TRBV11-2; J: TRBJ1-3; size: few; D: -; CDR3: CASSPTDSSGNTIYF; DNA: TGTGCCAGCAGCCCAACGGACAGCTCTGGAAACACCATATATTTT
V: TRBV28; J: TRBJ1-2; size: -; D: -; CDR3: CASGPYGYTF; DNA: TGTGCCAGCGGCCCCTATGGCTACACCTTC
V: TRBV5-1; J: TRBJ1-2; size: -; D: -; CDR3: CASSLRGNGYTF; DNA: TGCGCCAGCAGCTTGAGAGGGAACGGCTACACCTTC